This TCR beta chain was retrieved from a study of blood T cell repertoires in COVID-19. Per the original methods: Estimation of nucleated cell counts was performed using reference gene primer amplification. Libraries were prepared by immunoSEQ multiplex PCR; TCRdb keeps only in-frame clonotypes and omits some of them. D and trimming were read from the DNA, whereas the V and J calls and clone size are those reported in that table. The data show about 190,000 clones, with just under 85% seen just once and around 5.5% held by the top ten. The CDR3 is made up of 14 amino acids. Trimming took 3 bases from V and 5 from J; bases not matched to a gene: 7. Germline V gene data show CDR1 as KGHSH and CDR2 as LQKENI.

The chain has TRBV18 and TRBJ2-7; 7 positions agree with TRBD1. The sequence came from a woman between 70 and 85 years old with active or convalescent COVID-19. Sequenced material: peripheral blood. The chain's CDR3 is CASSPWQGVDEQYF. DNA for the CDR3: TGTGCCAGCTCACCGTGGCAGGGGGTCGACGAGCAGTACTTC.